This T cell receptor (beta chain) is from a study of shared clonotypes between healthy human individuals. Points from the study as a whole: For naive CD4 cells, roughly 5% of clonotypes were shared across four donors.

The CDR3 runs to 15 residues. CDR1 and CDR2 (germline): SNHLY, FYNNEI. V lost 8 bases and J lost 0; bases outside the gene matches: 7. TCRdb's table, derived via immunoSEQ multiplex PCR, lists solely in-frame clones and lacks some. The repertoire has over 850,000 clones, 75% to 85% of them found once; the top ten carry approximately 0.5%. As regards this clone: The target antigen is unknown.

Sequencing used memory CD4+ T cells from PBMCs. Subset indicated: CD45RA-negative fraction. This TCR was sampled from a man aged 18 to 30 in good health. Some clones in this sample may be carry-over from other donors' samples. V is TRBV2 and J is TRBJ2-1; 7 bases are shared with TRBD2. This CDR3 reads CASLRGDYSYNEQFF. CDR3 bases: TGTGCCAGCCTACGCGGGGACTACTCCTACAATGAGCAGTTCTTC.